The 8 T cell receptor beta chains presented below share a single source sample, sequenced in a study of control samples from healthy donors and cancer patients. Some clones are missing from TCRdb's copy, which holds only in-frame ones; the method was immunoSEQ multiplex PCR. The sample holds some 130,000 clones, roughly 92% seen once. The sequencing input was blood. All receptors derive from a man aged 18 to 35 in good health.

The chain employs TRBV10-2 and TRBJ2-1, with D unclear. This CDR3 has 15 residues. Germline V CDR1 and CDR2: WSHSY, SAAADI. V lost 3 bases, J lost 3 bases, and 12 bases lay in between. CDR3 loop: CASSDGQNDYNEQFF. CDR3 bases: TGCGCCAGCAGTGACGGGCAGAACGACTACAATGAGCAGTTCTTC.

The V call is TRBV19, the J call TRBJ1-1; D not resolved. CDR3 length: 12 amino acids. Germline V gene lookup returns CDR1 LNHDA and CDR2 SQIVND (reference sequence). V lost 3 bases to trimming and J lost 11 bases, with 13 bases between them. The CDR3 nucleotides are TGTGCCAGTAGTATTGCGGGTGGACGGGCTTTCTTT. This codes for CASSIAGGRAFF.

The chain joins TRBV7-2 to TRBJ2-1; D gene uncertain. V was pared by 6 bases and J by 6 bases, with 3 bases between. The CDR3 loop spans 10 amino acids. Per germline, CDR1 SGHTA and CDR2 FQGNSA. DNA of the CDR3: TGTGCCAGCAGGGGCAATGAGCAGTTCTTC. Protein sequence: CASRGNEQFF.

The CDR3 DNA reads as TGCAGCGTTGGGCCGGACAGCTATGGCTACACCTTC. It encodes CSVGPDSYGYTF. The chain combines TRBV29-1 with TRBJ1-2, with D possibly matching TRBD1 (6 bases). Trimming shortened V by 4 bases and J by 4 bases, and 10 bases separated the two germline ends. There are 12 residues in the CDR3. Germline V CDR1 and CDR2: SQVTM, ANQGSEA.

The gene calls are TRBV2 and TRBJ1-1, with D perhaps TRBD1 (5 bases). Germline V gene data show CDR1 as SNHLY and CDR2 as FYNNEI. Trimming took off 9 bases at V and 1 base at J, with 24 bases between the two ends. The CDR3 sequence is 17 residues long. The CDR3 region has the DNA TGTGCCAGGGGGGTCGACAGATTCATACGGACGAACACTGAAGCTTTCTTT. It specifies CARGVDRFIRTNTEAFF.

V is TRBV5-4 and J is TRBJ2-4; D could derive from TRBD1 or TRBD2 (5 bases each). V dropped 4 bases and J dropped 3 bases, with 17 bases sitting between them. From germline, CDR1 is SGHNT and CDR2 YYREEE (reference sequence). CDR3 length: 16 amino acids. The CDR3 region is CASSPEGPYSKNIQYF. CDR3 nucleotide sequence: TGTGCCAGCAGCCCCGAGGGGCCCTATAGCAAAAACATTCAGTACTTC.

This chain's CDR3 is CASRPLGLNYGYTF. Written as DNA, the CDR3 is TGTGCCAGCAGACCTTTGGGGCTCAACTATGGCTACACCTTC. V and J are TRBV6-5 and TRBJ1-2; weak D call: TRBD1 (5 bases). V shed 6 bases and J shed 2 bases, with 13 bases lying between them. The CDR3 extends over 14 amino acids. From germline, CDR1 is MNHEY and CDR2 SVGAGI.

The chain combines TRBV6-1 with TRBJ1-1; no reliable D call. The CDR3 covers 13 residues. V shed 2 bases and J shed 5 bases, with 9 bases lying between them. Germline V gene lookup returns CDR1 MNHNS and CDR2 SASEGT. As DNA, the CDR3 is TGTGCCAGCAGTGAATGGAGGGAGACTGAAGCTTTCTTT. Translated: CASSEWRETEAFF.